Presented here are 8 T cell receptor beta chains from one specimen sequenced in a study of T cells of healthy individuals. TCRdb re-derived calls from the 5' RACE reads in MiXCR, one entry per CDR3 protein. The sample lists 40,000 to 60,000 distinct CDR3 sequences, roughly 15% occurring once. The receptors stem from a human donor in good health.

The chain links TRBV11-2 to TRBJ1-4; D gene uncertain. The germline V gene has CDR1 SGHAT and CDR2 FQNNGV. Trimming pared 0 bases from V and 1 base from J, leaving 3 bases between. The CDR3 is made up of 14 amino acids. DNA of the CDR3: TGTGCCAGCAGCTTAGATTTAACTAATGAAAAACTGTTTTTT. Amino acid sequence: CASSLDLTNEKLFF.

This clonotype was picked up many times. The V gene is TRBV7-2, the J gene TRBJ2-3, with D maybe TRBD2 (6 bases). Trimming took off 4 bases at V and 4 bases at J, with 12 bases between the two ends. CDR1 SGHTA and CDR2 FQGNSA come from the germline V gene. The CDR3 length is 14 residues. The CDR3 protein is CASSSRSGADTQYF. The CDR3 DNA reads TGTGCCAGCAGCTCCCGGTCGGGGGCAGATACGCAGTATTTT.

The table lists this clonotype with many counts. CDR3 coding DNA: TGTGCCAGCAGCTTAAGCGGGCAGGGAAATGGCTACACCTTC. Residues: CASSLSGQGNGYTF. The V and J genes are TRBV11-2 and TRBJ1-2; possibly TRBD1 for D (5 bases). The CDR3 runs 14 residues. V was clipped by 2 bases and J by 6 bases, with 13 bases between them. Looked up from germline, CDR1 is SGHAT and CDR2 is FQNNGV.

At least ten counts were recorded for this clonotype. The gene calls are TRBV4-1 and TRBJ1-2; no firm D call. CDR1 and CDR2 from the germline V gene are MGHRA and YSYEKL. With 1 base removed from V and 1 base from J, the gap between germline ends came to 16 bases. The CDR3 runs 17 residues. The CDR3 protein is CASSQGRYPGNNYGYTF. In nucleotides, the CDR3 is TGCGCCAGCAGCCAAGGCCGGTACCCAGGAAATAACTATGGCTACACCTTC.

At least ten counts were recorded for this clonotype. This chain uses TRBV4-3 with TRBJ2-1; D gene unclear. The ends were cut back, 1 base at V and 0 bases at J, with 7 bases in the middle. CDR1 LGHNA and CDR2 YSLEER come from the germline V gene. The CDR3 has 15 amino acids. CDR3 residues: CASSQARSSYNEQFF. For the CDR3, the DNA is TGCGCCAGCAGCCAAGCACGGAGCTCCTACAATGAGCAGTTCTTC.

This clonotype was seen only a few times. In DNA, the CDR3 is TGCAGTGCTGGCGACCCTACCTACGAGCAGTACTTC. This codes for CSAGDPTYEQYF. The V and J genes are TRBV20-1 and TRBJ2-7; unclear D gene. This CDR3 is built from 12 residues. Germline V lookup: CDR1 DFQATT, CDR2 SNEGSKA (reference sequence). The V and J ends lost 5 bases and 2 bases respectively, with 10 bases between them.

This clonotype was observed many times. The V gene is TRBV10-2, the J gene TRBJ2-5; TRBD2 agrees at 16 bases. The CDR3 is 16 amino acids. CDR1 is WSHSY and CDR2 is SAAADI in the germline V gene. Trimming cost V 6 bases and J 5 bases; bases outside gene matches: 6. Written as DNA, the CDR3 is TGCGCCAGCAGCCAGGGACTAGCGGGAGGGCCGGAGACCCAGTACTTC. This codes for CASSQGLAGGPETQYF.

This clonotype was counted only a few times. V usage is TRBV6-1 and J usage is TRBJ2-3; possibly TRBD2 for D (6 bases). This CDR3 is built from 14 residues. Trimming removed 4 bases at V and 3 bases at J, with 11 bases between. Germline lookup yields CDR1 MNHNS and CDR2 SASEGT. CDR3 loop: CASSGVGGTDTQYF. In nucleotides, the CDR3 is TGTGCCAGCAGTGGGGTCGGGGGAACAGATACGCAGTATTTT.